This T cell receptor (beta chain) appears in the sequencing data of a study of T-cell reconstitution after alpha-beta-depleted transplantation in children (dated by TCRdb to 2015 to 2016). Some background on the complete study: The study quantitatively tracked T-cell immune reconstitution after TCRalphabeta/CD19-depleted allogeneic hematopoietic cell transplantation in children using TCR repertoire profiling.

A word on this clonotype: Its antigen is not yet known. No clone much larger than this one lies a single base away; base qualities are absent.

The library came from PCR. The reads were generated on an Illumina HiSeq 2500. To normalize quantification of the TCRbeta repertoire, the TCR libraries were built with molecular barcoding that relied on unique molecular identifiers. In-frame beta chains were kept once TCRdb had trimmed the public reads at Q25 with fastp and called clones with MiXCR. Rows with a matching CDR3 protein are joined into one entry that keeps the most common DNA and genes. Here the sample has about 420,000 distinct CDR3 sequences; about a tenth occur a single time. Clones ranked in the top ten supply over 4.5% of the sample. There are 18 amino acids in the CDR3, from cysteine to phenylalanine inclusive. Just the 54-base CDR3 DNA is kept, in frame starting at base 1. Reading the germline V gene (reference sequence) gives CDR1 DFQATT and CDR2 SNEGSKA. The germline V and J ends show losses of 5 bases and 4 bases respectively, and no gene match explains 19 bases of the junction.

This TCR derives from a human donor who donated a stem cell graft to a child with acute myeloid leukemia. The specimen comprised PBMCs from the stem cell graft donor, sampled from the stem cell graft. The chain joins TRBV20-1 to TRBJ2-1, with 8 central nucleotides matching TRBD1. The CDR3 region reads CSAGGQVTLSTGYNEQFF. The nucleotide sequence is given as TGCAGTGCTGGGGGACAGGTCACTCTCTCAACTGGTTACAATGAGCAGTTCTTC.